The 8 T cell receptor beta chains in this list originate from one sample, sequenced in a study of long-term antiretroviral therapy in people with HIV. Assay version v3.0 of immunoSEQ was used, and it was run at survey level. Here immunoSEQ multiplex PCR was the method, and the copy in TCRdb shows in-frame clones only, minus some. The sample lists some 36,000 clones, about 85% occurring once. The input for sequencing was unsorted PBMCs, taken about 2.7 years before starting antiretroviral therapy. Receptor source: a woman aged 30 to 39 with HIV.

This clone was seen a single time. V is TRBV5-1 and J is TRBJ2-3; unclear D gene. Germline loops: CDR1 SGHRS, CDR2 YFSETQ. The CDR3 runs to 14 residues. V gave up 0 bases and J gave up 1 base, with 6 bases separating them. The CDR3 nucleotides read TGCGCCAGCAGCTTGGTAGTCGGCACAGATACGCAGTATTTT. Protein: CASSLVVGTDTQYF.

For the CDR3, the DNA is TGTGCCAGCAGTGAAGTTGGAAACAATGAGCAGTTCTTC. It specifies CASSEVGNNEQFF. The chain employs TRBV6-1 and TRBJ2-1; D is undetermined. V was pared by 1 base and J by 5 bases, with 6 bases between. Per germline, CDR1 MNHNS and CDR2 SASEGT. The CDR3 sequence is 13 residues long.

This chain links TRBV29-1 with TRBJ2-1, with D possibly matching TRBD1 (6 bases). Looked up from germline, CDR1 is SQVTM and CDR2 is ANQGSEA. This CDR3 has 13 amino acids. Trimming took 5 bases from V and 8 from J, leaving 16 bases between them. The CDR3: CSVWAGVGDEQFF. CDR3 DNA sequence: TGCAGCGTTTGGGCAGGGGTGGGTGATGAGCAGTTCTTC.

CDR3 nucleotides: TGCGCCAGCAGCATCGGGACAAGCAATGGGGAGACCCAGTACTTC. Protein: CASSIGTSNGETQYF. This chain uses TRBV5-1 with TRBJ2-5, with TRBD1 as a possible D gene (6 bases). CDR1 is SGHRS, CDR2 YFSETQ, per germline. Trimming pared 4 bases from V and 5 bases from J, leaving 18 bases between. The CDR3 loop spans 15 amino acids.

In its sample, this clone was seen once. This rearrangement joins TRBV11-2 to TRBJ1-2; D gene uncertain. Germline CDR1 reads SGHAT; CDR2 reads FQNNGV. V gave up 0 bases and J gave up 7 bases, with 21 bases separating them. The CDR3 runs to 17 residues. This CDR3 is CASSLEVVALQGRGYTF. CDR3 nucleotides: TGTGCCAGCAGCTTAGAAGTAGTAGCTCTCCAAGGACGTGGCTACACCTTC.

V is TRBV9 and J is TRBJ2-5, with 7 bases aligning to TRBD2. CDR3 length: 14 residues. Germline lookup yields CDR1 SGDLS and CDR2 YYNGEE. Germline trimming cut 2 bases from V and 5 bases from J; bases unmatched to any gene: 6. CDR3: CASSVTSLSETQYF. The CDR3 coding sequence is TGTGCCAGCAGCGTGACTAGCCTTAGTGAGACCCAGTACTTC.

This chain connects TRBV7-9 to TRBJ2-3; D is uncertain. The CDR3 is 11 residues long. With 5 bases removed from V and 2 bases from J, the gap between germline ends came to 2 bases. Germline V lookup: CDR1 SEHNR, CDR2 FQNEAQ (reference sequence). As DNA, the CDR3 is TGTGCCAGCAGCGTCACAGATACGCAGTATTTT. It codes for CASSVTDTQYF.

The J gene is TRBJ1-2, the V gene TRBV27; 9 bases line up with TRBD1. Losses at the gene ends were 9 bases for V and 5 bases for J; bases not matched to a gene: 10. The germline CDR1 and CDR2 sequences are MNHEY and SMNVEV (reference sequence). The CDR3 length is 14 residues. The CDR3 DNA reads TGTGCCAGTGGGAGGAGGGACAGGGAGTATGGCTACACCTTC. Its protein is CASGRRDREYGYTF.